A single sample gave rise to the 31 T cell receptor beta chains below, sequenced in a study of siplizumab effects on memory and regulatory T cells. Sequenced by immunoSEQ multiplex PCR; TCRdb stores in-frame clones only, minus some. Of about 50,000 clones in the sample, about 90% were seen once. The specimen was naive CD8+ T cells sorted from blood. The receptors were sampled from a human donor in good health.

The chain joins TRBV6-5 to TRBJ2-7; D is unclear. Trimming cost V 8 bases and J 1 base, with 15 bases left between them. Germline CDR1 reads MNHEY; CDR2 reads SVGAGI. The CDR3 consists of 14 residues. The CDR3 loop reads CASASMMDSYEQYF. CDR3 nucleotide sequence: TGTGCCAGCGCCTCGATGATGGATTCCTACGAGCAGTACTTC.

The chain recombines TRBV29-1 with TRBJ1-2; TRBD1 matches at 7 bases. V was pared by 2 bases and J by 8 bases, with 8 bases of the junction left unmatched. This CDR3 is 13 amino acids long. Germline lookup yields CDR1 SQVTM and CDR2 ANQGSEA. The CDR3 DNA reads TGCAGCGTTGAAAATCAGGGGGTTATCGGCTACACCTTC. Encoded protein: CSVENQGVIGYTF.

The chain couples TRBV2 to TRBJ2-7; D may be TRBD1 (5 bases). V lost 0 bases to trimming and J lost 2 bases, with 14 bases between them. Looked up from germline, CDR1 is SNHLY and CDR2 is FYNNEI. The CDR3 is 16 amino acids. DNA for the CDR3: TGTGCCAGCAGTGAAGCGAGTCAGGACACCACCTACGAGCAGTACTTC. This codes for CASSEASQDTTYEQYF.

In this sample, this clone turned up a few times. The chain couples TRBV5-4 to TRBJ2-7; TRBD2 matches at 7 bases. Looked up from germline, CDR1 is SGHNT and CDR2 is YYREEE (reference sequence). The CDR3 is 12 amino acids. V lost 4 bases to trimming and J lost 9 bases; unmatched junction nucleotides: 7. CDR3 in amino acids: CASSLGRGTQYF. The CDR3 region has the DNA TGTGCCAGCAGCCTTGGGAGGGGCACGCAGTACTTC.

The rearrangement uses TRBV7-8 and TRBJ1-2; D perhaps matches TRBD1 (5 bases). The CDR3 loop spans 16 amino acids. The germline gives CDR1 SGHVS, CDR2 FQNEAQ. Deletions cut 4 bases from V and 5 bases from J, with 20 bases between. The CDR3 coding sequence is TGTGCCAGCAGCTCCTCGCCGGGACCAACTCCTTATGGCTACACCTTC. Translating gives CASSSSPGPTPYGYTF.

The V and J genes are TRBV9 and TRBJ2-3; 8 bases align to TRBD2. V was pared by 0 bases and J by 2 bases, with 2 bases of the junction left unmatched. The CDR3 extends over 15 amino acids. Germline CDR1 SGDLS, CDR2 YYNGEE. DNA for the CDR3: TGTGCCAGCAGCGTAGACGGACTAGCCACAGATACGCAGTATTTT. This translates into CASSVDGLATDTQYF. The full variable domain, in which reference TRBV9 and TRBJ2-3 provide the parts outside the CDR3, is DSGVTQTPKHLITATGQRVTLRCSPRSGDLSVYWYQQSLDQGLQFLIQYYNGEERAKGNILERFSAQQFPDLHSELNLSSLELGDSALYFCASSVDGLATDTQYFGPGTRLTVL.

The chain links TRBV7-9 to TRBJ2-5, with TRBD2 matching over 8 bases. With 11 bases clipped from V and 5 bases from J, the junction kept 10 bases outside the gene matches. The CDR3 consists of 13 residues. The germline V gene has CDR1 SEHNR and CDR2 FQNEAQ (reference sequence). As DNA, the CDR3 is TGTGCCTGGGGGAGGGCTAGCGGGGAGACCCAGTACTTC. Translation: CAWGRASGETQYF.

The J gene is TRBJ2-7, the V gene TRBV7-8, with TRBD1 matching 8 bases. CDR3 length: 16 residues. The germline V gene encodes CDR1 SGHVS and CDR2 FQNEAQ. V trimming: 5 bases; J trimming: 4 bases; junction bases outside the gene matches: 13. The chain's CDR3 is CASSESQGVDFYEQYF. CDR3 nucleotides: TGTGCCAGCAGCGAGTCACAGGGGGTGGACTTTTACGAGCAGTACTTC.

This clone was seen a single time. The chain is built from TRBV5-1 and TRBJ1-2; 12 positions agree with TRBD1. The CDR3 has 15 residues. V gave up 2 bases and J gave up 7 bases; unmatched junction bases: 6. From germline, CDR1 is SGHRS and CDR2 YFSETQ. In DNA, the CDR3 is TGCGCCAGCAGCTTCGGGACAGGGGGCGCCGGTGGCTACACCTTC. Translating gives CASSFGTGGAGGYTF.

As concerns this clone: Additional DNA sequences in this sample encode the identical CDR3. The rearrangement uses TRBV27 and TRBJ2-1, with 11 positions matching TRBD2. This CDR3 is built from 15 residues. Germline-derived CDR1 and CDR2 are MNHEY and SMNVEV (reference sequence). Germline trimming cut 2 bases from V and 6 bases from J; bases unmatched to any gene: 3. The CDR3 DNA reads TGTGCCAGCAGTTTAGGGCTAGCGGGAGGCAATGAGCAGTTCTTC. This sequence encodes CASSLGLAGGNEQFF.

This clone came up once. The chain joins TRBV7-6 to TRBJ2-7, with 11 bases identical to TRBD2. From germline, CDR1 is SGHVS and CDR2 FNYEAQ. The CDR3 loop spans 15 amino acids. V dropped 1 base and J dropped 6; count of bases not matched to a gene: 5. CDR3 region: CASSLGGLAAGEQYF. In DNA form, the CDR3 reads TGTGCCAGCAGCTTAGGGGGACTAGCGGCGGGCGAGCAGTACTTC. Filled out from reference TRBV7-6 and TRBJ2-7, the complete variable domain reads GAGVSQSPRYKVTKRGQDVALRCDPISGHVSLYWYRQALGQGPEFLTYFNYEAQQDKSGLPNDRFSAERPEGSISTLTIQRTEQRDSAMYRCASSLGGLAAGEQYFGPGTRLTVT.

This sequence joins TRBV4-1 and TRBJ1-2; TRBD1 matches at 12 bases. Germline CDR1 is MGHRA and CDR2 is YSYEKL. The CDR3 runs to 16 residues. The V segment lost 2 bases and the J segment 6 bases; nucleotides outside the gene matches: 7. Written as DNA, the CDR3 is TGCGCCAGCAGCCAACCAGGGACAGGGGGCGAGGATGGCTACACCTTC. This encodes CASSQPGTGGEDGYTF.

The chain couples TRBV7-8 to TRBJ2-3; D uncertain. Germline V gives CDR1 SGHVS, CDR2 FQNEAQ. V lost 1 base and J 3 bases, leaving 20 bases between the germline ends. This CDR3 contains 18 residues. This chain's CDR3 is CASSLVLGESRQTDTQYF. DNA of the CDR3: TGTGCCAGCAGCTTAGTTCTCGGCGAGAGCCGTCAGACAGATACGCAGTATTTT.

The chain joins TRBV7-8 to TRBJ2-2; no clear D gene. Germline CDR1 is SGHVS and CDR2 is FQNEAQ. The length of the CDR3 is 16 residues. Trimming stripped 5 bases from V and 5 bases from J, with 18 bases between. CDR3 sequence (DNA): TGTGCCAGCAGCCCACGAGCGAACGGGTTGACCGGGGAGCTGTTTTTT. This translates into CASSPRANGLTGELFF.

The chain carries TRBV25-1 and TRBJ1-4; D is ambiguous. Germline CDR1 reads MGHDK; CDR2 reads SYGVNS. This CDR3 is built from 10 residues. The germline V and J ends were trimmed by 4 bases and 7 bases, with 1 base remaining between them. The CDR3 sequence: CASSGEKLFF. The CDR3 region has the DNA TGTGCCAGCAGTGGTGAAAAACTGTTTTTT.

The rearrangement joins TRBV29-1 to TRBJ2-5; 11 positions agree with TRBD1. CDR3 length: 14 amino acids. V gave up 4 bases and J gave up 2 bases; unmatched junction bases: 3. CDR1 is SQVTM, CDR2 ANQGSEA, per germline. The CDR3 spells CSVGGTGGQETQYF. CDR3 DNA sequence: TGCAGCGTTGGTGGGACAGGGGGACAAGAGACCCAGTACTTC.

The rearrangement uses TRBV7-2 and TRBJ1-2; D gene uncertain. Germline V lookup: CDR1 SGHTA, CDR2 FQGNSA. This CDR3 comprises 16 residues. The germline V and J ends were trimmed by 4 bases and 3 bases, with 18 bases remaining between them. CDR3 residues: CASSSRTTSIYYGYTF. CDR3 in DNA: TGTGCCAGCAGCTCGAGGACCACCTCCATTTACTATGGCTACACCTTC.

V gene TRBV18 combines with J gene TRBJ1-1; unclear D gene. CDR1 and CDR2 from the germline V gene are KGHSH and LQKENI. V was cut by 2 bases and J by 1 base, with 5 bases left in between. CDR3 length: 13 amino acids. CDR3 in DNA: TGTGCCAGCTCACCATACGGGAACACTGAAGCTTTCTTT. Its protein product is CASSPYGNTEAFF.

This rearrangement joins TRBV4-1 to TRBJ1-2, with 8 bases that match TRBD1. The CDR3 extends over 13 amino acids. The germline V gene encodes CDR1 MGHRA and CDR2 YSYEKL. Losses at the gene ends were 4 bases for V and 7 bases for J; bases not matched to a gene: 5. DNA of the CDR3: TGCGCCAGCAGCCTTCAGGGGGCCAGTGGCTACACCTTC. Protein product: CASSLQGASGYTF.

This chain uses TRBV19 with TRBJ2-7, with 11 positions matching TRBD2. V was pared by 8 bases and J by 7 bases, with 13 bases of the junction left unmatched. In germline, CDR1 is LNHDA, CDR2 SQIVND (reference sequence). CDR3 length: 15 amino acids. This chain's CDR3 is CASALLAGGPREQYF. DNA of the CDR3: TGTGCCAGTGCCCTTCTAGCGGGGGGTCCACGGGAGCAGTACTTC.

The gene calls are TRBV11-2 and TRBJ2-3; 8 bases fit TRBD1. CDR3 length: 13 amino acids. V lost 1 base and J lost 7; bases outside the gene matches: 1. The germline CDR1 and CDR2 sequences are SGHAT and FQNNGV. CDR3 loop: CASSLGQGYTQYF. The CDR3 region has the DNA TGTGCCAGCAGCTTAGGACAGGGGTATACGCAGTATTTT.

CDR3 sequence reads: CASLPGKGLGNTIYF. For the CDR3, the DNA is TGTGCCAGTCTCCCCGGAAAAGGGTTAGGAAACACCATATATTTT. The chain is built from TRBV19 and TRBJ1-3; D gene ambiguous. CDR1 and CDR2 from the germline V gene are LNHDA and SQIVND (reference sequence). This CDR3 has 15 residues. With 8 bases removed from V and 4 bases from J, the gap between germline ends came to 18 bases.

This chain connects TRBV2 to TRBJ1-3; 8 nucleotides align to TRBD1. The CDR3 is 15 amino acids. The J segment lost 4 bases and the V segment lost 9 bases, leaving 11 bases of the junction unmatched. Per the germline V gene, CDR1 is SNHLY and CDR2 is FYNNEI. The CDR3 DNA reads TGTGCCAGTCAGAAGGACAGGGAAGTCGGAAACACCATATATTTT. It yields the protein CASQKDREVGNTIYF.

The rearrangement joins TRBV19 to TRBJ1-2; D is undetermined. The CDR3 extends over 13 amino acids. Between the trimmed V and J ends, which lost 1 base and 5 bases, there was a span of 8 bases. CDR1 and CDR2 from the germline V gene are LNHDA and SQIVND (reference sequence). CDR3 protein: CASSIGEEYGYTF. DNA of the CDR3: TGTGCCAGTAGTATAGGGGAGGAGTATGGCTACACCTTC.

The chain is built from TRBV5-1 and TRBJ1-6; D remains unclear. The CDR3 covers 13 residues. V was shortened by 5 bases and J by 9 bases, with 12 bases between the two germline ends. In germline, CDR1 is SGHRS, CDR2 YFSETQ. The CDR3 nucleotides are TGCGCCAGCAGATATGAGGGAGCTTCACCCCTCCACTTT. Amino acid sequence: CASRYEGASPLHF.

The gene calls are TRBV11-3 and TRBJ2-4; tentatively, D is TRBD1 (5 bases). This CDR3 has 18 residues. Trimming removed 6 bases from V and 2 bases from J, with 23 bases in between. The V gene's germline CDR1 is SGHNT and CDR2 YENEEA. This chain's CDR3 is CASRRTRRGLRSKNIQYF. CDR3 in DNA: TGTGCCAGCAGACGAACTCGAAGGGGTCTGAGGTCCAAAAACATTCAGTACTTC. The full variable domain, completed using reference TRBV11-3 and TRBJ2-4, is EAGVVQSPRYKIIEKKQPVAFWCNPISGHNTLYWYLQNLGQGPELLIRYENEEAVDDSQLPKDRFSAERLKGVDSTLKIQPAELGDSAVYLCASRRTRRGLRSKNIQYFGAGTRLSVL.

This chain links TRBV5-1 with TRBJ1-1; tentatively, D is TRBD1 (5 bases). Germline V gene lookup returns CDR1 SGHRS and CDR2 YFSETQ. V lost 4 bases, J lost 5 bases, and 9 bases lay in between. The CDR3 runs to 12 residues. The CDR3 region is CASSGGLTEAFF. DNA for the CDR3: TGCGCCAGCAGCGGGGGGTTGACTGAAGCTTTCTTT.

The V call is TRBV10-2, the J call TRBJ1-3; 9 bases match TRBD1. Losses at the gene ends were 0 bases for V and 4 bases for J; bases not matched to a gene: 4. The CDR3 length is 16 residues. Germline V CDR1 and CDR2: WSHSY, SAAADI. The CDR3 bases are TGCGCCAGCAGTGAGTCGGACAGGGGAGGAGGAAACACCATATATTTT. Its protein product is CASSESDRGGGNTIYF.

J is TRBJ2-3 and V is TRBV7-9; D gene unclear. The germline V gene has CDR1 SEHNR and CDR2 FQNEAQ (reference sequence). CDR3 length: 12 amino acids. V was pared by 4 bases and J by 5 bases, with 7 bases between. Written as DNA, the CDR3 is TGTGCCAGCAGCTCCGATGGAGATACGCAGTATTTT. Amino acid sequence: CASSSDGDTQYF. Variable domain in full (rest from reference TRBV7-9 and TRBJ2-3): DTGVSQNPRHKITKRGQNVTFRCDPISEHNRLYWYRQTLGQGPEFLTYFQNEAQLEKSRLLSDRFSAERPKGSFSTLEIQRTEQGDSAMYLCASSSDGDTQYFGPGTRLTVL.

As concerns this clone: The identical CDR3 is also encoded by other nucleotide sequences in the sample. This chain uses TRBV5-1 with TRBJ2-7; 10 positions agree with TRBD1. Germline CDR1 is SGHRS and CDR2 is YFSETQ. J lost 5 bases, V lost 6 bases, and 11 bases had no gene match. CDR3 length equals 15 residues. The CDR3 DNA is TGCGCCAGCACCTCGATAGGACAGGGGGGGGACGAGCAGTACTTC. It codes for CASTSIGQGGDEQYF.

This sequence joins TRBV6-6 and TRBJ1-5; no reliable D call. The CDR3 sequence is 16 residues long. V gave up 10 bases and J gave up 3 bases, with 22 bases separating them. The germline V gene has CDR1 MNHNY and CDR2 SVGAGI (reference sequence). CDR3 DNA sequence: TGTGCCACCCAGTTATCGTTAGGAACCTACAATCAGCCCCAGCATTTT. This codes for CATQLSLGTYNQPQHF.